These T cell receptor beta chains were read from a single sample in a study of T cell repertoires in aging, cancer and after chemotherapy. MiXCR was run by TCRdb on the multiplex PCR reads, yielding one entry per CDR3 protein. Among some 1,200 distinct CDR3 sequences listed, roughly 25% were seen once. Sequenced material: blood. The receptors stem from a human donor with a blood cancer. Each CDR3 is given with its conserved first and last residue. A D gene is named only where the DNA matches it firmly. Size values are once, few and many counts, or a class for expanded clones, and some rows have none.

V gene	clone size	J gene	D gene	CDR3 DNA	CDR3 protein
TRBV19	medium-sized	TRBJ1-5	TRBD1	TGTGCCAGTAGTATCGGGACAGCATGGAATCAGCCCCAGCATTTT	CASSIGTAWNQPQHF
TRBV7-9	medium-sized	TRBJ2-3	TRBD2	TGTGCCAGCAGCTTAGGCGGGGAGGGTACGCAGTATTTT	CASSLGGEGTQYF
TRBV14	-	TRBJ2-3	TRBD1	TGTGCCAGCAGCCAAGGCCGGGACAGGCGCACAGATACGCAGTATTTT	CASSQGRDRRTDTQYF
TRBV24-1	-	TRBJ1-2	-	TGTGCCACCAGTGATTCACTGGCCGAAAGGGATGGCTACACCTTC	CATSDSLAERDGYTF
TRBV6-2/TRBV6-3	-	TRBJ2-1	-	TGTGCCAGCAGTTACAGGGCAGGGGTTGACAATGAGCAGTTCTTC	CASSYRAGVDNEQFF
TRBV29-1	medium-sized	TRBJ2-2	TRBD2	TGCAGCGTTGAATCTAGCGGGGTTTCCGGGGAGCTGTTTTTT	CSVESSGVSGELFF
TRBV27	-	TRBJ2-4	-	TGTGCCAGCAGTTTAAATTCCATTGGGGTCAAAAACATTCAGTACTTC	CASSLNSIGVKNIQYF
TRBV25-1	-	TRBJ1-6	TRBD1	TGTGCCAGCAGTAGAACAGGGGACTCACCCCTCCACTTT	CASSRTGDSPLHF
TRBV6-5	medium-sized	TRBJ1-4	-	TGTGCCAGCAGCGAGCAACAGGGCCGGGAAAAACTGTTTTTT	CASSEQQGREKLFF
TRBV29-1	medium-sized	TRBJ2-7	TRBD2	TGCAGCGCCGCCGGGACTAGCTTCGACGAGCAGTACTTC	CSAAGTSFDEQYF
TRBV13	-	TRBJ2-2	TRBD1	TGTGCCAGCAGCCAAGGGGGCGGGACCGGGGAGCTGTTTTTT	CASSQGGGTGELFF
TRBV7-2	-	TRBJ1-6	-	TGTGCCAGCAGCTTAGTAGAGGGGAATTCACCCCTCCACTTT	CASSLVEGNSPLHF
TRBV13	medium-sized	TRBJ2-2	TRBD2	TGCGCCAGCAGCGCGGGACTAGCGGGGGCCGGGGCCGGGGAGCTGTTTTTT	CASSAGLAGAGAGELFF
TRBV6-5	medium-sized	TRBJ2-7	TRBD1	TGTGCCAGCAGTTCGCCGGGACAGGGGAGGTACGAGCAGTACTTC	CASSSPGQGRYEQYF
TRBV30	-	TRBJ2-4	-	TGTGCCTGGAGCCCAGGGGTAAACATTCAGTACTTC	CAWSPGVNIQYF
TRBV7-9	few	TRBJ1-6	-	TGTGCCAGCAGCTTAGAGGCCAATTCACCCCTCCACTTT	CASSLEANSPLHF
TRBV20-1	few	TRBJ2-5	-	TGCAGTGCTTCGAACAGTCGAGAGACCCAGTACTTC	CSASNSRETQYF
TRBV12-3/TRBV12-4	few	TRBJ1-3	-	TGTGCCAGCCTCACCCTCGGAAACACCATATATTTT	CASLTLGNTIYF
TRBV11-2	-	TRBJ2-3	-	TGTGCCAGCAGCTCTCCGGGACGGAGCACAGATACGCAGTATTTT	CASSSPGRSTDTQYF
TRBV6-6	medium-sized	TRBJ1-2	TRBD1	TGTGCCAGCAGTTACGAGGGGGCGCAGTATGGCTACACCTTC	CASSYEGAQYGYTF
TRBV4-1	-	TRBJ2-2	-	TGCGCCAGCAGCCAAGTCTTGAACACCGGGGAGCTGTTTTTT	CASSQVLNTGELFF
TRBV18	-	TRBJ2-1	TRBD1	TGTGCCAGCTCACTCTCGGGACAGGGATTTAGGAATGAGCAGTTCTTC	CASSLSGQGFRNEQFF
TRBV24-1	-	TRBJ1-1	-	TGTGCCACCAGTGATTCCTGGGCAGGGTCTTCTTTCTTT	CATSDSWAGSSFF
TRBV5-6	medium-sized	TRBJ2-2	-	TGTGCCAGCAGCTCACTCGGGTTGGAGCTGTTTTTT	CASSSLGLELFF
TRBV30	medium-sized	TRBJ1-6	-	TGTGCCTGGAGTACGACAGCTAATTCACCCCTCCACTTT	CAWSTTANSPLHF
TRBV24-1	-	TRBJ2-1	-	TGTGCCACCAGTGACCCGGACAGTGATTACAATGAGCAGTTCTTC	CATSDPDSDYNEQFF
TRBV12-3/TRBV12-4	-	TRBJ1-5	-	TGTGCCAGCTCCCCGGGAGGGATGGGCAATCAGCCCCAGCATTTT	CASSPGGMGNQPQHF
TRBV15	medium-sized	TRBJ2-1	-	TGTGCCACCAGCAGAGATACTAGGGGCCATGAGCAGTTCTTC	CATSRDTRGHEQFF
TRBV15	-	TRBJ1-1	TRBD1	TGTGCCGCTAAGACAGGGGTGAACACTGAAGCTTTCTTT	CAAKTGVNTEAFF
TRBV15	-	TRBJ1-2	TRBD1	TGTGCCACCAGTCCTCAGGGGGCTAACTATGGCTACACCTTC	CATSPQGANYGYTF
TRBV20-1	-	TRBJ2-3	TRBD2	TGCAGTGCTAGAGCTAGCGGGAGAACAGATACGCAGTATTTT	CSARASGRTDTQYF
TRBV7-2	few	TRBJ1-3	-	TGTGCCAGCAGCTTGAGGACAGCAACCTCTGGAAACACCATATATTTT	CASSLRTATSGNTIYF
TRBV5-1	-	TRBJ2-7	-	TGCGCCAGCAGCTTCTCCGCAGGGGACTCCTACGAGCAGTACTTC	CASSFSAGDSYEQYF